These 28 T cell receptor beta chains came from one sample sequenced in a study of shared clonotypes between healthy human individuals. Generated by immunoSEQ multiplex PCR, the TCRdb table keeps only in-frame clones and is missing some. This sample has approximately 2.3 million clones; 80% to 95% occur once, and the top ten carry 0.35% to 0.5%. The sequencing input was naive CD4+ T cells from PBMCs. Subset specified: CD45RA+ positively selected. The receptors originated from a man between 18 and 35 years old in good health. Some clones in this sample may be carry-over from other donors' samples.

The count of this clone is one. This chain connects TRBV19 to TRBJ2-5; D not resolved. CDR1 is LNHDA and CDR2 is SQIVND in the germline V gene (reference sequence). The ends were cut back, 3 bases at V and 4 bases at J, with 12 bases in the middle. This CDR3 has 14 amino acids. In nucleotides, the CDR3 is TGTGCCAGTAGTATCGGGCTCCTAGGAGAGACCCAGTACTTC. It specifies CASSIGLLGETQYF.

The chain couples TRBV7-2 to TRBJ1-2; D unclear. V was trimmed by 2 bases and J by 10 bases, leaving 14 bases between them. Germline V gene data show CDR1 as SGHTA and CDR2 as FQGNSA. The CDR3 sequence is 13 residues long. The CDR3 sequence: CASSLFRPGDYTF. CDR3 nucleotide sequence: TGTGCCAGCAGCTTATTCCGCCCGGGAGACTACACCTTC.

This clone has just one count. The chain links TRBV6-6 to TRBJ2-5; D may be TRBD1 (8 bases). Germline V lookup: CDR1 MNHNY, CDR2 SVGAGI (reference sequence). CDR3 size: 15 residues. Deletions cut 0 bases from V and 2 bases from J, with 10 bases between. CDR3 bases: TGTGCCAGCAGTTACTCACAGGGGGGGCAAGAGACCCAGTACTTC. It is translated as CASSYSQGGQETQYF.

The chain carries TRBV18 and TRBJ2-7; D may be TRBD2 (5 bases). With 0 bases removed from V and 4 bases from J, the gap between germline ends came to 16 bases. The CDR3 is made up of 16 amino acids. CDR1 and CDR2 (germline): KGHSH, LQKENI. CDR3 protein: CASSPPRTTGRYEQYF. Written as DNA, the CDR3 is TGTGCCAGCTCACCACCGAGGACCACGGGAAGGTACGAGCAGTACTTC.

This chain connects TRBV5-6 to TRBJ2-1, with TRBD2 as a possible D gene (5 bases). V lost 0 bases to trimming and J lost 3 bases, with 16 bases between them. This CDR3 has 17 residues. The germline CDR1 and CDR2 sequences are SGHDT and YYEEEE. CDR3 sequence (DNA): TGTGCCAGCAGCTTGGTCGGGTGGGCGGGCAGCTACAATGAGCAGTTCTTC. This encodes CASSLVGWAGSYNEQFF.

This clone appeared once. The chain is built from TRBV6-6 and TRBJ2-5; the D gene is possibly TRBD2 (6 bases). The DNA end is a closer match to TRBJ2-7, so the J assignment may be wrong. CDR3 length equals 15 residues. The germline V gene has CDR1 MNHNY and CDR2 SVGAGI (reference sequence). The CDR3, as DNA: TGTGCCAGCACCCCGGTAGCGGAGGGTTCCTACGAGCAGTACTTC. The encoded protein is CASTPVAEGSYEQYF.

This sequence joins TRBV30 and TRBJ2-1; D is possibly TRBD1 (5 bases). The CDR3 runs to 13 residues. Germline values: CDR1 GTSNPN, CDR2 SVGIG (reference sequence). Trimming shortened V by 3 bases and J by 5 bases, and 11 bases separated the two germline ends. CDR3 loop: CAWSTGDHNEQFF. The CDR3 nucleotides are TGTGCCTGGAGCACAGGAGACCACAATGAGCAGTTCTTC.

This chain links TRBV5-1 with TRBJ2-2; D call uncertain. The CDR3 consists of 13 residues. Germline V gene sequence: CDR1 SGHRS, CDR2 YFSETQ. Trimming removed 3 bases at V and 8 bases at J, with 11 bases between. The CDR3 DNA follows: TGCGCCAGCAGCTCTCTAGGACGAGGGGAGCTGTTTTTT. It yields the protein CASSSLGRGELFF.

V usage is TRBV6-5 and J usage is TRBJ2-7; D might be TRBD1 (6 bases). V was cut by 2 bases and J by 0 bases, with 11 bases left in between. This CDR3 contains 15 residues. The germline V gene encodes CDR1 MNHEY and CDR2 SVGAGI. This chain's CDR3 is CASSYGGTFSYEQYF. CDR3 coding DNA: TGTGCCAGCAGTTACGGGGGCACGTTCTCCTACGAGCAGTACTTC.

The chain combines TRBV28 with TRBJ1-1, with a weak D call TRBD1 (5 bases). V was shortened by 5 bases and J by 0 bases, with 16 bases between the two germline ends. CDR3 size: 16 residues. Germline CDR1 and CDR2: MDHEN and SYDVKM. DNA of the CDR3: TGTGCCAGCAGTCTACGTGGGGACCCCATGAACACTGAAGCTTTCTTT. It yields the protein CASSLRGDPMNTEAFF.

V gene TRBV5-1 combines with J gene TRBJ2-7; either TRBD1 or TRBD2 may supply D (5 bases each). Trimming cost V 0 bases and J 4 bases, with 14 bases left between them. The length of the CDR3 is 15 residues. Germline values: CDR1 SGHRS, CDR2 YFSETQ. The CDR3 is CASSLDGDHTYEQYF. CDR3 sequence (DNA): TGCGCCAGCAGCTTGGACGGGGACCATACTTACGAGCAGTACTTC.

In DNA, the CDR3 is TGTGCCAGCAGCTTACTTGCGGGACAAAGCTACGAGCAGTACTTC. Translation gives CASSLLAGQSYEQYF. The V call is TRBV7-9, the J call TRBJ2-7; D might be TRBD1 or TRBD2, each matching 6 bases. The CDR3 extends over 15 amino acids. Germline-derived CDR1 and CDR2 are SEHNR and FQNEAQ (reference sequence). V was trimmed by 2 bases and J by 3 bases, leaving 14 bases between them. The variable domain in full, with the rest retrieved from reference TRBV7-9 and TRBJ2-7, is DTGVSQNPRHKITKRGQNVTFRCDPISEHNRLYWYRQTLGQGPEFLTYFQNEAQLEKSRLLSDRFSAERPKGSFSTLEIQRTEQGDSAMYLCASSLLAGQSYEQYFGPGTRLTVT.

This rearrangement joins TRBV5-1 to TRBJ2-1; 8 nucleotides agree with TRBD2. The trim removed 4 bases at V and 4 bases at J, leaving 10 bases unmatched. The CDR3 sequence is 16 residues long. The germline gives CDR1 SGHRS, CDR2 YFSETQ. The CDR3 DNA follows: TGCGCCAGCAGCCCCCAAAGCGGGAGTACGTACAATGAGCAGTTCTTC. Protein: CASSPQSGSTYNEQFF.

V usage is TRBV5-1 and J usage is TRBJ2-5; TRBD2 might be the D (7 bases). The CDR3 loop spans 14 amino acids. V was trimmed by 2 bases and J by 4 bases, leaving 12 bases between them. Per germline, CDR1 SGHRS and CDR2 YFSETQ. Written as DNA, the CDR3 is TGCGCCAGCAGCTTAGGGGGGGGCCTAGAGACCCAGTACTTC. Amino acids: CASSLGGGLETQYF.

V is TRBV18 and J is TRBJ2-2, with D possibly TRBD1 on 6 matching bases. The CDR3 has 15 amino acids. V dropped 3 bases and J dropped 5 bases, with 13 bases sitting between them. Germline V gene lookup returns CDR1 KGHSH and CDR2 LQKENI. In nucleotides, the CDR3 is TGTGCCAGCTCACCGACACAACAGGGAACCGGGGAGCTGTTTTTT. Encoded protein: CASSPTQQGTGELFF.

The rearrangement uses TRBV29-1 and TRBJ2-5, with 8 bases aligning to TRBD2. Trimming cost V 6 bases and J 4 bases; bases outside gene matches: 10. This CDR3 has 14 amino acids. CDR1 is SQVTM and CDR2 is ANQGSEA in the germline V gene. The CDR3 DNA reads TGCAGCGTCACGAGCCCGGGGGGGGGAGAGACCCAGTACTTC. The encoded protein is CSVTSPGGGETQYF.

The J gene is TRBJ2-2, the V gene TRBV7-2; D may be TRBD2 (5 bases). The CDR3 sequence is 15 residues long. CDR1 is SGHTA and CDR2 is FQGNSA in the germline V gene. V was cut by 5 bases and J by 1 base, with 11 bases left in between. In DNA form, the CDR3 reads TGTGCCAGCAGCACCGGGGATTTGAACACCGGGGAGCTGTTTTTT. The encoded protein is CASSTGDLNTGELFF.

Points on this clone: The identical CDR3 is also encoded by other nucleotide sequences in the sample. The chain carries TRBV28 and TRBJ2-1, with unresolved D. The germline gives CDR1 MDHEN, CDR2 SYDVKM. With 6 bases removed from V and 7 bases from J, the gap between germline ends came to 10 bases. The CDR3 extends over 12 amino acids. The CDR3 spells CASSSLINEQFF. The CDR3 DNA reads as TGTGCCAGCAGCTCCCTTATAAATGAGCAGTTCTTC.

The CDR3 sequence: CAISEARDSSGEKLFF. CDR3 nucleotides: TGTGCCATCAGTGAGGCCCGGGACTCCTCGGGGGAAAAACTGTTTTTT. The V call is TRBV10-3, the J call TRBJ1-4, with D possibly matching TRBD1 (5 bases). The V end lost 2 bases, the J end lost 8 bases, and 18 bases lay between the germline ends. The CDR3 is 16 amino acids. Looked up from germline, CDR1 is ENHRY and CDR2 is SYGVKD.

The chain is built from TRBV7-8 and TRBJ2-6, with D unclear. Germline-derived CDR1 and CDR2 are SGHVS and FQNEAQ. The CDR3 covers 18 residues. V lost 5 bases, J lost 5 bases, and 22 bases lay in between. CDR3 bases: TGTGCCAGCAGCGATCTCCCTTACCCACAAAGTCGGGCCAACGTCCTGACTTTC. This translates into CASSDLPYPQSRANVLTF.

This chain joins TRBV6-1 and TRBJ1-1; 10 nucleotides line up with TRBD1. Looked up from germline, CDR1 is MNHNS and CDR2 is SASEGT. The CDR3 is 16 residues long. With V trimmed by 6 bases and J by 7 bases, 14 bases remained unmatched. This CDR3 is CASSELWGQGTIEAFF. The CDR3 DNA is TGTGCCAGCAGCGAACTGTGGGGACAGGGGACGATTGAAGCTTTCTTT.

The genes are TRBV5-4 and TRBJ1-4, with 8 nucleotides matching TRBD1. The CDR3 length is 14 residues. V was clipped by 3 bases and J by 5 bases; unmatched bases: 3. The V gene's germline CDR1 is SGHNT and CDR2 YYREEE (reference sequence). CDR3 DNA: TGTGCCAGCAGCTGGGCAGGGGGCAATGAAAAACTGTTTTTT. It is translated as CASSWAGGNEKLFF.

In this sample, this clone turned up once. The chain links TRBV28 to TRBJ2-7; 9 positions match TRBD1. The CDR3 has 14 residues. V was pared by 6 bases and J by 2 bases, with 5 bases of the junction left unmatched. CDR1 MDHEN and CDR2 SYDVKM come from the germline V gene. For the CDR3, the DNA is TGTGCCAGCAGCACAGGGGGCTGGACCTACGAGCAGTACTTC. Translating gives CASSTGGWTYEQYF.

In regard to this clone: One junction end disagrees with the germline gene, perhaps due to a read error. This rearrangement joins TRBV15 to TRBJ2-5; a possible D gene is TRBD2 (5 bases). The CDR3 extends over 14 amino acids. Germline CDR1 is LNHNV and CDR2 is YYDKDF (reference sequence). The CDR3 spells CATGRGGPQETQYF. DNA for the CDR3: TGTGCCACCGGCAGAGGCGGGCCACAAGAGACCCAGTACTTC. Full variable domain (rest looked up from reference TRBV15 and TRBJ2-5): DAMVIQNPRYQVTQFGKPVTLSCSQTLNHNVMYWYQQKSSQAPKLLFHYYDKDFNNEADTPDNFQSRRPNTSFCFLDIRSPGLGDTAMYLCATGRGGPQETQYFGPGTRLLVL.

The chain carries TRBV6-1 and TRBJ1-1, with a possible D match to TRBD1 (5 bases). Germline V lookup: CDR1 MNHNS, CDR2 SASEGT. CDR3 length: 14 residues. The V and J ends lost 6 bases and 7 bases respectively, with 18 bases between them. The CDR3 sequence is CASSRRQTSYEAFF. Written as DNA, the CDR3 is TGTGCCAGCAGCCGAAGACAGACTAGCTATGAAGCTTTCTTT.

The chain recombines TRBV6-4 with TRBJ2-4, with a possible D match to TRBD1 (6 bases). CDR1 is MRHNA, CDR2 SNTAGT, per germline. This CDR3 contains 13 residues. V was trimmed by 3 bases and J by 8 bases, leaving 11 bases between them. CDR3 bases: TGTGCCAGCAGTGAAACAGGGACGGACATTCAGTACTTC. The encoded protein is CASSETGTDIQYF.

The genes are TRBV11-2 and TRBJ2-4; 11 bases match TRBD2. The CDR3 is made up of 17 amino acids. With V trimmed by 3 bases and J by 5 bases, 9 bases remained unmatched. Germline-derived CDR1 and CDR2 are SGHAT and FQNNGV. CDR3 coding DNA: TGTGCCAGCAGCTTTCGACCCGGGACTAGCGGCGAAAACATTCAGTACTTC. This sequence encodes CASSFRPGTSGENIQYF.

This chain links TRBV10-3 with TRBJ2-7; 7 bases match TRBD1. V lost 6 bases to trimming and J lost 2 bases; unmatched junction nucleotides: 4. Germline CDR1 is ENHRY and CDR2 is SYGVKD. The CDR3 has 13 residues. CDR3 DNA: TGTGCCATCAGCGGGACAGAAACCTACGAGCAGTACTTC. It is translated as CAISGTETYEQYF.